The table lists the clone carrying this T cell receptor (beta chain) with a few counts. This sample was included in a study of immune characterization of retroperitoneal liposarcoma. TCRdb used MiXCR to reprocess the PCR reads, holding one entry per CDR3 protein. The table lists roughly 9,300 distinct CDR3 sequences, 37% of them singletons, with 10% in the top ten. Germline lookup yields CDR1 MNHNS and CDR2 SASEGT. V shed 4 bases and J shed 1 base, with 16 bases lying between them. The CDR3 totals 17 residues. The sequence was collected from a female donor with retroperitoneal liposarcoma. The chain uses TRBV6-1 and TRBJ2-2; perhaps TRBD1 as D (5 bases). The sequencing input was tumor tissue. CDR3 in amino acids: CASSVHVGAGNTGELFF. Here the CDR3 DNA reads TGTGCCAGCAGTGTACATGTTGGGGCAGGGAACACCGGGGAGCTGTTTTTT.